This TCR beta chain was captured in a study of neurological immune-mediated disorders. The method for making cDNA was 5'RACE, and it used 10-nucleotide random UMIs. TCRdb independently ran MiXCR on the 5' RACE reads; one entry per CDR3 protein. This sample has tens of thousands of distinct CDR3 sequences, with around a tenth found just once. The CDR3 covers 18 residues. Germline lookup yields CDR1 ENHRY and CDR2 SYGVKD. The J segment lost 2 bases and the V segment lost 5 bases, leaving 13 bases of the junction unmatched. This clonotype was observed at least ten times. The sequencing input was PBMCs. This TCR was recovered from a middle-aged woman with HTLV-1-associated myelopathy (HAM/TSP). J is TRBJ2-7 and V is TRBV10-3; TRBD2 agrees at 12 bases. Here the CDR3 DNA reads TGTGCCATCAGTTCAACTAGCGGGGGGCAAAAAAGCGCCTACGAGCAGTACTTC. Encoded protein: CAISSTSGGQKSAYEQYF.